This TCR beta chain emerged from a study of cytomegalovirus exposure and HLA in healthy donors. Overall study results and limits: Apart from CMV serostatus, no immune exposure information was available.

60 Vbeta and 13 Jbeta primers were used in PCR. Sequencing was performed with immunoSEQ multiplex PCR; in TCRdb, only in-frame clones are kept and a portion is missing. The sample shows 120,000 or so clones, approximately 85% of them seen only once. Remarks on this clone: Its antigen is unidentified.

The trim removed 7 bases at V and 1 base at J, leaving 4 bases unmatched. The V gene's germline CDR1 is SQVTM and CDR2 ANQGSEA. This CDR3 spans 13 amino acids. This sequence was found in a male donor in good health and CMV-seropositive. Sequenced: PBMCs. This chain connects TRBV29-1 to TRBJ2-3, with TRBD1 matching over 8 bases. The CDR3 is CSADRVGTDTQYF. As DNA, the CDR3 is TGCAGCGCGGACAGGGTAGGCACAGATACGCAGTATTTT.